This record concerns one T cell receptor (beta chain) sequence. PCR primers comprised 60 Vbeta and 13 Jbeta primers. Method: immunoSEQ multiplex PCR; TCRdb's copy keeps in-frame clones and lacks some. The table includes some 190,000 clones, around 90% detected once. This sample stems from a study of cytomegalovirus exposure and HLA in healthy donors. The CDR3 totals 14 residues. The germline V and J ends were trimmed by 0 bases and 3 bases, with 11 bases remaining between them. In germline, CDR1 is GTSNPN, CDR2 SVGIG (reference sequence). This TCR was recovered from a woman younger than 35 in good health and CMV-seronegative. The source material was PBMCs. The genes are TRBV30 and TRBJ1-1; D is unclear. The CDR3 DNA reads TGTGCCTGGAGTGTATACCCAACGGACACTGAAGCTTTCTTT. Translation gives CAWSVYPTDTEAFF.